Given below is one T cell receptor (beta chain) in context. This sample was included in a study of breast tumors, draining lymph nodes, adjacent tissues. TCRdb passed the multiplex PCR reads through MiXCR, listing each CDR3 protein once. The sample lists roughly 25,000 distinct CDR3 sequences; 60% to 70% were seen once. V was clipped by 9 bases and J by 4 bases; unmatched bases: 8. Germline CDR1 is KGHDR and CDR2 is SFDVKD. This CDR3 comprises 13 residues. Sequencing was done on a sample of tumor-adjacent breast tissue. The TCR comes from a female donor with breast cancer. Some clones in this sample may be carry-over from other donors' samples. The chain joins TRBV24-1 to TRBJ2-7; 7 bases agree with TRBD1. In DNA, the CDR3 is TGTGCCACCGAAGACGACAGGGCGTACGAGCAGTACTTC. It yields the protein CATEDDRAYEQYF.